This T cell receptor (beta chain) was captured by sequencing in a study of T cells in Graves' hyperthyroidism and ophthalmopathy. TCR beta CDR3 region amplification was performed from RNA transcripts. The TCR CDR3 first-round RT-PCR relied on the HTBI primer set. TCRdb re-called the multiplex PCR reads with MiXCR, one entry per CDR3 protein. The data show around 390,000 distinct CDR3 sequences, about 14% seen once. On this clonotype itself: Given the absence of the conserved phenylalanine or tryptophan at the CDR3 end, a read error is likely.

From germline, CDR1 is SGHTA and CDR2 FQGNSA. V lost 5 bases to trimming and J lost 7 bases, with 12 bases between them. CDR3 size: 12 residues. Source material: blood. V gene TRBV7-2 combines with J gene TRBJ2-7; possibly TRBD2 for D (7 bases). This receptor was identified in a woman in her 30s with Graves' ophthalmopathy. Here the CDR3 DNA reads TGTGCCAGCAGCCGAGGGGGGGGTGAGCAGTACCTC. Its protein is CASSRGGGEQYL.